These 18 T cell receptor beta chains share one sample of origin, sequenced in a study of low-dose radiotherapy and immunotherapy resistance in tumors. Primers used for first-strand cDNA, a TRAV- and TRBV-specific set, covered both alpha and beta chains. TCRs underwent roughly 19 PCR cycles of amplification with a constant-region primer and V-primer adapter. Each CDR3 protein is one row after TCRdb ran MiXCR on the reads. The sample carries some 82,000 distinct CDR3 sequences, under 20% recorded once. Time point here: before trial treatment. Sequenced material: PBMCs, taken before treatment. The receptors come from a male donor with prostate cancer.

This clonotype came up many times. The chain recombines TRBV2 with TRBJ2-1; 9 bases match TRBD2. The V segment lost 0 bases and the J segment 14 bases; nucleotides outside the gene matches: 5. CDR1 is SNHLY and CDR2 is FYNNEI in the germline V gene. The CDR3 runs to 13 residues. The CDR3 spells CASSEALSGGKFF. In DNA, the CDR3 is TGTGCCAGCAGTGAAGCGCTTAGCGGGGGCAAGTTCTTC. Full variable domain (rest looked up from reference TRBV2 and TRBJ2-1): EPEVTQTPSHQVTQMGQEVILRCVPISNHLYFYWYRQILGQKVEFLVSFYNNEISEKSEIFDDQFSVERPDGSNFTLKIRSTKLEDSAMYFCASSEALSGGKFFGPGTRLTVL.

This clonotype has a count of ten or more. V is TRBV14 and J is TRBJ2-1; no definite D call. Trimming took 4 bases from V and 9 from J, leaving 10 bases between them. The CDR3 consists of 12 residues. Germline V gene lookup returns CDR1 SGHDN and CDR2 FVKESK. The CDR3 DNA follows: TGTGCCAGCAGCCCTACACGGGTTGAGCAGTTCTTC. This codes for CASSPTRVEQFF.

This clonotype was observed at least ten times. The V call is TRBV6-2 or TRBV6-3, the J call TRBJ2-3; D is possibly TRBD2 (5 bases). CDR3 size: 14 residues. Germline CDR1 is MNHEY and CDR2 is SVGEGT. V lost 10 bases, J lost 7 bases, and 21 bases lay in between. This CDR3 reads CATVGSSEINTQYF. CDR3 DNA: TGTGCCACCGTAGGGAGTAGCGAGATCAATACGCAGTATTTT.

There are many counts of this clonotype. The chain employs TRBV28 and TRBJ2-7; D not resolved. Germline CDR1 is MDHEN and CDR2 is SYDVKM. The CDR3 loop spans 11 amino acids. V was pared by 6 bases and J by 4 bases, with 7 bases between. This chain's CDR3 is CASSHQYEQYF. The CDR3 DNA sequence: TGTGCCAGCAGCCATCAGTACGAGCAGTACTTC.

This clonotype was counted many times. The J gene is TRBJ1-5, the V gene TRBV6-2 or TRBV6-3; tentative D call: TRBD1 (5 bases). Germline CDR1 reads MNHEY; CDR2 reads SVGEGT. This CDR3 contains 14 residues. Trimming stripped 10 bases from V and 5 bases from J, with 18 bases between. The CDR3 nucleotides are TGTGCCACCAAGGGGTTTTTGAGGGATCAGCCCCAGCATTTT. Its protein product is CATKGFLRDQPQHF.

Many counts were recorded for this clonotype. J is TRBJ2-7 and V is TRBV6-2 or TRBV6-3; D uncertain. This CDR3 region has 13 residues. Germline V gene sequence: CDR1 MNHEY, CDR2 SVGEGT. The germline V and J ends were trimmed by 8 bases and 7 bases, with 18 bases remaining between them. CDR3 protein: CASLGPPGGEQYF. The CDR3 nucleotides read TGTGCCAGCCTCGGCCCGCCGGGTGGAGAGCAGTACTTC.

This clonotype was picked up many times. The DNA of the CDR3 is TGTGCCAGCAGTGCAGGACTAGCTAGCACAGATACGCAGTATTTT. It codes for CASSAGLASTDTQYF. V usage is TRBV6-1 and J usage is TRBJ2-3; 8 nucleotides align to TRBD2. Per the germline V gene, CDR1 is MNHNS and CDR2 is SASEGT. This CDR3 has 15 residues. Trimming took 4 bases from V and 0 from J; bases not matched to a gene: 3.

V gene TRBV9 combines with J gene TRBJ2-5; no definite D call. Germline V gene lookup returns CDR1 SGDLS and CDR2 YYNGEE. The CDR3 is 13 amino acids. Trimming took off 0 bases at V and 5 bases at J, with 8 bases between the two ends. The CDR3 nucleotides read TGTGCCAGCAGCGTAGGCGGATACGAGACCCAGTACTTC. This codes for CASSVGGYETQYF. The full variable domain, its missing parts supplied by reference TRBV9 and TRBJ2-5, is DSGVTQTPKHLITATGQRVTLRCSPRSGDLSVYWYQQSLDQGLQFLIQYYNGEERAKGNILERFSAQQFPDLHSELNLSSLELGDSALYFCASSVGGYETQYFGPGTRLLVL.

Of note for this clonotype: The DNA is omitted, as the CDR3 cannot be located on it reliably, and the CDR3 follows TCRdb's listing. The gene calls are TRBV30 and TRBJ2-2; the table assigns TRBD1, which was not confirmed against the DNA. The CDR3 extends over 18 residues, inclusive of both ends. Germline V gene sequence: CDR1 GTSNPN, CDR2 SVGIG (reference sequence). CDR3 loop: CAWSSRWTGGNTGELFFF.

This clonotype appeared many times. This rearrangement joins TRBV7-2 to TRBJ2-1, with 9 bases that match TRBD2. The germline V gene has CDR1 SGHTA and CDR2 FQGNSA. This CDR3 is 16 amino acids long. V lost 1 base and J lost 8; bases outside the gene matches: 9. As DNA, the CDR3 is TGTGCCAGCAGCTTAGTTTACACTAGCGGGCGAGATGAGCAGTTCTTC. Translation: CASSLVYTSGRDEQFF.

This clonotype was observed many times. This chain uses TRBV6-5 with TRBJ2-6, with a possible D match to TRBD2 (6 bases). V was pared by 0 bases and J by 0 bases, with 9 bases between. The CDR3 runs 17 residues. Germline V gene data show CDR1 as MNHEY and CDR2 as SVGAGI. The DNA for the CDR3 is TGTGCCAGCAGTTACTCGGGACTGACCTCTGGGGCCAACGTCCTGACTTTC. Its translation: CASSYSGLTSGANVLTF.

There are many counts of this clonotype. In DNA, the CDR3 is TGTGCCAGCAGCTTAAGACAGGGCGACACTGAAGCTTTCTTT. Its protein is CASSLRQGDTEAFF. J is TRBJ1-1 and V is TRBV9; 7 bases line up with TRBD1. The CDR3 length is 14 residues. With V trimmed by 4 bases and J by 3 bases, 6 bases remained unmatched. Per the germline V gene, CDR1 is SGDLS and CDR2 is YYNGEE. Looking up the rest from reference TRBV9 and TRBJ1-1 gives the full variable domain: DSGVTQTPKHLITATGQRVTLRCSPRSGDLSVYWYQQSLDQGLQFLIQYYNGEERAKGNILERFSAQQFPDLHSELNLSSLELGDSALYFCASSLRQGDTEAFFGQGTRLTVV.

This clonotype was seen repeatedly, ten times or more. The chain uses TRBV19 and TRBJ1-1; D ambiguous. The germline gives CDR1 LNHDA, CDR2 SQIVND (reference sequence). The CDR3 loop spans 14 amino acids. The V and J ends lost 3 bases and 2 bases respectively, with 10 bases between them. The CDR3: CASSMAGFNTEAFF. DNA for the CDR3: TGTGCCAGTAGTATGGCAGGATTTAACACTGAAGCTTTCTTT.

A word on this clonotype: The junction shows a germline mismatch at one end, possibly a read error. V gene TRBV7-7 combines with J gene TRBJ1-1; D is perhaps TRBD1 (5 bases). Germline V gene lookup returns CDR1 SSHAT and CDR2 FNYEAQ (reference sequence). The CDR3 length is 16 residues. The CDR3 is CASSHTREGVNTEAFF. The CDR3 nucleotides read TGTGCTAGCAGCCATACCAGGGAGGGTGTGAACACTGAAGCTTTCTTT.

The table lists this clonotype with many counts. V gene TRBV5-1 combines with J gene TRBJ2-2, with D maybe TRBD2 (5 bases). The CDR3 covers 15 residues. The ends were cut back, 0 bases at V and 6 bases at J, with 12 bases in the middle. Germline V gene lookup returns CDR1 SGHRS and CDR2 YFSETQ. The CDR3 DNA reads as TGCGCCAGCAGCTTGGCCTCCCGGGGTTCCGGGGAGCTGTTTTTT. This encodes CASSLASRGSGELFF. Looking up the rest from reference TRBV5-1 and TRBJ2-2 gives the full variable domain: KAGVTQTPRYLIKTRGQQVTLSCSPISGHRSVSWYQQTPGQGLQFLFEYFSETQRNKGNFPGRFSGRQFSNSRSEMNVSTLELGDSALYLCASSLASRGSGELFFGEGSRLTVL.

This clonotype was observed at least ten times. V gene TRBV11-2 combines with J gene TRBJ2-5, with 7 nucleotides matching TRBD1. With V trimmed by 5 bases and J by 4 bases, 4 bases remained unmatched. This CDR3 has 13 amino acids. Germline V CDR1 and CDR2: SGHAT, FQNNGV. This chain's CDR3 is CASSVGTVETQYF. The CDR3, as DNA: TGTGCCAGCAGCGTCGGGACAGTAGAGACCCAGTACTTC. Full variable domain (remainder filled in from reference TRBV11-2 and TRBJ2-5): EAGVAQSPRYKIIEKRQSVAFWCNPISGHATLYWYQQILGQGPKLLIQFQNNGVVDDSQLPKDRFSAERLKGVDSTLKIQPAKLEDSAVYLCASSVGTVETQYFGPGTRLLVL.

The V and J genes are TRBV11-2 and TRBJ2-5, with D perhaps TRBD2 (7 bases). V dropped 6 bases and J dropped 5 bases, with 19 bases sitting between them. The CDR3 extends over 15 amino acids. From germline, CDR1 is SGHAT and CDR2 FQNNGV. The CDR3 DNA sequence: TGTGCCAGCAGTCGGGAACGGGGGGCCGGGGAGACCCAGTACTTC. Its translation: CASSRERGAGETQYF.

This clonotype was detected ten times or more. J is TRBJ1-2 and V is TRBV6-1; possible D gene TRBD1, 5 bases. CDR1 is MNHNS and CDR2 is SASEGT in the germline V gene. V lost 7 bases and J lost 4, with 16 bases in between. This CDR3 region has 14 residues. CDR3 in DNA: TGTGCCAGCACCACAACCGGGACGCCCTATGGCTACACCTTC. Amino acids: CASTTTGTPYGYTF.